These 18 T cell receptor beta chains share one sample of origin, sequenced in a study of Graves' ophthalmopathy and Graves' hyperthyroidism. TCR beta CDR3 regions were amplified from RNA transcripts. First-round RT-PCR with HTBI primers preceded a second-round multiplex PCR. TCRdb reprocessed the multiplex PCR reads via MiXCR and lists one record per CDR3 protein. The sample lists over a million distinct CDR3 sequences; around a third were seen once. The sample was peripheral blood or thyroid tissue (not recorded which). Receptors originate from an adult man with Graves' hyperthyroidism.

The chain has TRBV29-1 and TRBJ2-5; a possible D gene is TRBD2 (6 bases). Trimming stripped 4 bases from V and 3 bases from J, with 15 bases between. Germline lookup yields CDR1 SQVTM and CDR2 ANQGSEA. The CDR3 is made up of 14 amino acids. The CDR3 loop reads CSVGAGRWEETQYF. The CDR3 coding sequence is TGCAGCGTTGGTGCGGGGCGCTGGGAAGAGACCCAGTACTTC. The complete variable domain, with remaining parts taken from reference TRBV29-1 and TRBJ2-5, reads SAVISQKPSRDICQRGTSLTIQCQVDSQVTMMFWYRQQPGQSLTLIATANQGSEATYESGFVIDKFPISRPNLTFSTLTVSNMSPEDSSIYLCSVGAGRWEETQYFGPGTRLLVL.

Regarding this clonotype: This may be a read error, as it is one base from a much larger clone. CDR3 nucleotide sequence: TGTGCCAGTAGGAATTTGACCGGGGAGCCGTTTTTT. Protein sequence: CASRNLTGEPFF. The V and J genes are TRBV19 and TRBJ2-2; possible D gene TRBD2, 5 bases. CDR3 size: 12 residues. The germline V gene has CDR1 LNHDA and CDR2 SQIVND (reference sequence).

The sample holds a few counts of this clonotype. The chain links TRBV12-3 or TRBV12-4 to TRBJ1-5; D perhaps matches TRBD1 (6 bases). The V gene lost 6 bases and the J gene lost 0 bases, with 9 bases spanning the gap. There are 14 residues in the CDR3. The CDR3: CASSRQASNQPQHF. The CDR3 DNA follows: TGTGCCAGCAGCAGACAGGCTAGCAATCAGCCCCAGCATTTT.

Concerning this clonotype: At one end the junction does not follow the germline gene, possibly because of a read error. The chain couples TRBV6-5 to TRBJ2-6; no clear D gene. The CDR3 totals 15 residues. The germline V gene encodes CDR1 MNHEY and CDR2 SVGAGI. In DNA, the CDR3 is TGCGCCAGCAGTGATCTGGGATACGGGGCCAACGTCCTGACTTTC. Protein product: CASSDLGYGANVLTF.

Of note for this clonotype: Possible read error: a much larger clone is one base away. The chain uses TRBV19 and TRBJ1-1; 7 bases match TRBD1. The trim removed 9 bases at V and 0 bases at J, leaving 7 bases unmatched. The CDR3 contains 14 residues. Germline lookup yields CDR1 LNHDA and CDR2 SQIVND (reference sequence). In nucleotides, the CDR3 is TGTGCCAGCAGAGGGACAGTCGTGAACACTGAAGCTTTCTTT. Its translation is CASRGTVVNTEAFF. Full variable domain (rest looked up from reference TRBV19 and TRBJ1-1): DGGITQSPKYLFRKEGQNVTLSCEQNLNHDAMYWYRQDPGQGLRLIYYSQIVNDFQKGDIAEGYSVSREKKESFPLTVTSAQKNPTAFYLCASRGTVVNTEAFFGQGTRLTVV.

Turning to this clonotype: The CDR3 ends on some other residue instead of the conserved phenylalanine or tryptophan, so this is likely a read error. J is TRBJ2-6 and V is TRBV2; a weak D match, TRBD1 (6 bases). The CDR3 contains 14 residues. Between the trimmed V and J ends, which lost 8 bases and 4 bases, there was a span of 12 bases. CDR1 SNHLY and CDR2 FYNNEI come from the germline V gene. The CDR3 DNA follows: TGTGCCAGCCGCCGACAGGCCGGGGCCAACGTCCTGACTCCA. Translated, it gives CASRRQAGANVLTP.

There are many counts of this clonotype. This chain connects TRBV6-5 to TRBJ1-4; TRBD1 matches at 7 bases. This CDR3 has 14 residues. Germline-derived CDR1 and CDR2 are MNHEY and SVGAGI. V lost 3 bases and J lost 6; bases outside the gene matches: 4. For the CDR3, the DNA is TGTGCCAGCAGTTATCACAGGGGAGATGAAAAACTGTTTTTT. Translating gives CASSYHRGDEKLFF.

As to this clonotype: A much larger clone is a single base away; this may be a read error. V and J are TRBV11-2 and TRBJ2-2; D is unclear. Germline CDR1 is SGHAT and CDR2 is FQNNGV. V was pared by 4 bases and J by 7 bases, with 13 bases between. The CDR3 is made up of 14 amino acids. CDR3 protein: CASSSLWGDGELFF. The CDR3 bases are TGTGCCAGCAGCTCCCTTTGGGGTGACGGGGAGCTGTTTTTT.

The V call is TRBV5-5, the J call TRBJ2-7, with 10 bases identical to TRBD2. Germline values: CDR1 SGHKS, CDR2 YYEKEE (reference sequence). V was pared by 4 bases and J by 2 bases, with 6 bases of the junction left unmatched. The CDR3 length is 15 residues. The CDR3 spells CASSPAGTSAYEQYF. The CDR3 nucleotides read TGTGCCAGCAGCCCGGCCGGGACTAGCGCCTACGAGCAGTACTTC.

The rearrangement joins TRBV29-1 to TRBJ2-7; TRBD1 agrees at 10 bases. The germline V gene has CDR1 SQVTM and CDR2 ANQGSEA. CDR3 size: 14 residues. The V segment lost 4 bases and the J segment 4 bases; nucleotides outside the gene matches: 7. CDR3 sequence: CSVVGGTGEYEQYF. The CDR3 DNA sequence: TGCAGCGTTGTAGGAGGGACAGGGGAGTACGAGCAGTACTTC.

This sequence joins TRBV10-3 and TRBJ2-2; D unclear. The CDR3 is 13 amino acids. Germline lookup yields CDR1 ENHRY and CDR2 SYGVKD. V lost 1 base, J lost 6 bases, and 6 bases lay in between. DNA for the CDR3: TGTGCCATCAGTGAGTTCCGGGCCGGGGAGCTGTTTTTT. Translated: CAISEFRAGELFF.

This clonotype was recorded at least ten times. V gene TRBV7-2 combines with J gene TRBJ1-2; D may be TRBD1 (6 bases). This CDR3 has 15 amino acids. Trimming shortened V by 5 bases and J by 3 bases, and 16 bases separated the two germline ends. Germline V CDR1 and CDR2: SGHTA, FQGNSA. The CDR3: CASSTATGIDYGYTF. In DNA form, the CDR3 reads TGTGCCAGCAGCACCGCGACAGGAATTGACTATGGCTACACCTTC.

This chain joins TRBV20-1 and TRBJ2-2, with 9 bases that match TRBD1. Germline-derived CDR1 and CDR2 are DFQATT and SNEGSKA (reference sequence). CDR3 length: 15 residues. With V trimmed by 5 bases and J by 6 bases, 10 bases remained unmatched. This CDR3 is CSAPGRQGVSGELFF. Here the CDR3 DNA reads TGCAGTGCTCCAGGCCGACAGGGGGTCTCCGGGGAGCTGTTTTTT.

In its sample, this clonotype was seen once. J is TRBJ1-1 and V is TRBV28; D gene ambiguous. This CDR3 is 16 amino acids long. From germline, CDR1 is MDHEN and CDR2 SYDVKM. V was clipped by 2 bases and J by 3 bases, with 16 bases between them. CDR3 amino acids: CASSLKGLSKDTEAFF. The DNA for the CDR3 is TGTGCCAGCAGTTTAAAAGGGCTCTCGAAGGACACTGAAGCTTTCTTT.

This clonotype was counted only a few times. CDR3 in amino acids: CASSSTVTYEQYF. The CDR3 nucleotides read TGTGCCAGCAGCTCAACAGTAACCTACGAGCAGTACTTC. The V call is TRBV7-9, the J call TRBJ2-7; no firm D call. This CDR3 spans 13 amino acids. The germline V gene has CDR1 SEHNR and CDR2 FQNEAQ (reference sequence). The ends were cut back, 4 bases at V and 2 bases at J, with 9 bases in the middle.

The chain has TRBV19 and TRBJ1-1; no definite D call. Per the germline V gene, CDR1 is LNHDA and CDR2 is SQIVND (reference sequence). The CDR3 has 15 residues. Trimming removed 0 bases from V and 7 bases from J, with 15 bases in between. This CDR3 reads CASSIDPSAIFEAFF. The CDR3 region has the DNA TGTGCCAGTAGTATAGATCCCTCTGCGATTTTTGAAGCTTTCTTT.

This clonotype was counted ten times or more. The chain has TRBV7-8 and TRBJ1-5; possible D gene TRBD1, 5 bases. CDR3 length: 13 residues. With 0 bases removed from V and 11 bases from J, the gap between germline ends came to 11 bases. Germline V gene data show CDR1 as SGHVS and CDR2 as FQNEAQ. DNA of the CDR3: TGTGCCAGCAGCTTAGCAGGGGCCGGGGCCCAGCATTTT. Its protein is CASSLAGAGAQHF.

CDR3 DNA: TGTGCCAGCAGCTTAGAGGTTCAGGTGGACTATGGCTACACCTTC. It is translated as CASSLEVQVDYGYTF. The chain couples TRBV7-3 to TRBJ1-2; no clear D. Germline CDR1 and CDR2: SGHTA and FQGTGA. This CDR3 spans 15 amino acids. Trimming removed 2 bases from V and 3 bases from J, with 13 bases in between. Using reference TRBV7-3 and TRBJ1-2 for the parts outside the CDR3, the full variable domain is GAGVSQTPSNKVTEKGKYVELRCDPISGHTALYWYRQSLGQGPEFLIYFQGTGAADDSGLPNDRFFAVRPEGSVSTLKIQRTERGDSAVYLCASSLEVQVDYGYTFGSGTRLTVV.